These 25 T cell receptor beta chains originate from one sample sequenced in a study of blood T cells in healthy people across ages. Combining a sample-barcoded 5' primer with a J-beta primer mix, a second PCR ran for roughly 7 to 12 cycles. TCRdb ran MiXCR on the 5' RACE reads and lists one entry per CDR3 protein. The repertoire holds 1.5 million to 1.9 million distinct CDR3 sequences, approximately 39% seen once, with 4% in the top ten. The source material was blood. The receptors here all came from a woman aged 18-30 years in good health.

This clonotype was counted at least ten times. V is TRBV27 and J is TRBJ2-2; D gene uncertain. Germline lookup yields CDR1 MNHEY and CDR2 SMNVEV (reference sequence). CDR3 size: 11 residues. The CDR3 loop is CASQNTGELFF. The DNA for the CDR3 is TGTGCAAGCCAGAACACCGGGGAGCTGTTTTTT.

The chain uses TRBV10-3 and TRBJ2-1, with 10 bases fitting TRBD2. The trim removed 8 bases at V and 6 bases at J, leaving 7 bases unmatched. This CDR3 is built from 14 residues. The germline V gene has CDR1 ENHRY and CDR2 SYGVKD. The CDR3 is CAIAGSGRGNEQFF. The CDR3 region has the DNA TGTGCCATCGCCGGCAGCGGGAGGGGCAATGAGCAGTTCTTC.

J is TRBJ2-5 and V is TRBV27, with 8 bases that match TRBD2. The germline V gene encodes CDR1 MNHEY and CDR2 SMNVEV (reference sequence). V gave up 5 bases and J gave up 5 bases; unmatched junction bases: 10. The CDR3 is 15 residues long. CDR3 in DNA: TGTGCCAGCAGTCGGACGGGACTAGGAAGGGAGACCCAGTACTTC. Translated: CASSRTGLGRETQYF.

The chain combines TRBV29-1 with TRBJ1-3; D is unresolved. Trimming cost V 8 bases and J 4 bases, with 15 bases left between them. This CDR3 contains 13 residues. CDR1 SQVTM and CDR2 ANQGSEA come from the germline V gene. In DNA, the CDR3 is TGCAGCTCGGTCACCGGGCCGGGAAACACCATATATTTT. Encoded protein: CSSVTGPGNTIYF.

This clonotype has only a few counts. The chain has TRBV20-1 and TRBJ2-3, with 7 bases fitting TRBD1. Germline loops: CDR1 DFQATT, CDR2 SNEGSKA (reference sequence). CDR3 length: 17 amino acids. Germline trimming cut 1 base from V and 0 bases from J; bases unmatched to any gene: 10. The chain's CDR3 is CSARGLTGAASTDTQYF. The CDR3 DNA follows: TGCAGTGCTAGAGGGCTAACAGGGGCCGCTAGCACAGATACGCAGTATTTT.

The J gene is TRBJ2-3, the V gene TRBV4-2, with 9 bases matching TRBD1. In germline, CDR1 is LGHNA, CDR2 YNFKEQ. V was pared by 1 base and J by 3 bases, with 5 bases of the junction left unmatched. The CDR3 spans 16 residues. The chain's CDR3 is CASSQAGQGGTDTQYF. As DNA, the CDR3 is TGTGCCAGCAGCCAAGCGGGACAGGGTGGGACAGATACGCAGTATTTT.

The chain uses TRBV6-6 and TRBJ2-5, with TRBD1 as a possible D gene (5 bases). From germline, CDR1 is MNHNY and CDR2 SVGAGI (reference sequence). V lost 3 bases and J 6 bases, leaving 17 bases between the germline ends. The CDR3 has 15 residues. The CDR3 region has the DNA TGTGCCAGCAGTTATCCCCAGGGTGGGGTTAAGACCCAGTACTTC. This sequence encodes CASSYPQGGVKTQYF.

There are a few counts of this clonotype. The V gene is TRBV27, the J gene TRBJ2-7; no clear D gene. Looked up from germline, CDR1 is MNHEY and CDR2 is SMNVEV (reference sequence). V lost 6 bases, J lost 2 bases, and 8 bases lay in between. The CDR3 has 12 amino acids. The CDR3 DNA reads TGTGCCAGCAGGGGCAGGCCCTACGAGCAGTACTTC. Its protein product is CASRGRPYEQYF.

The rearrangement joins TRBV12-3 or TRBV12-4 to TRBJ1-5; TRBD1 might be the D (6 bases). The length of the CDR3 is 16 residues. Trimming left V 3 bases short and J 5 bases short, with 17 bases between. The CDR3 here is CASSFVTGGAHQPQHF. The CDR3 DNA is TGTGCCAGCAGTTTTGTGACAGGAGGGGCGCATCAGCCCCAGCATTTT.

V is TRBV12-3 or TRBV12-4 and J is TRBJ2-7; TRBD1 matches at 9 bases. Trimming at V came to 4 bases and at J to 4 bases, leaving 5 bases not matched to a gene. CDR3 size: 14 residues. CDR3 sequence reads: CASSSDRGMYEQYF. The CDR3 bases are TGTGCCAGCAGTTCGGACAGGGGTATGTACGAGCAGTACTTC.

Of note for this clonotype: The junction differs from germline at one of its ends, possibly a read error. The rearrangement joins TRBV7-2 to TRBJ2-1, with 9 bases aligning to TRBD2. Looked up from germline, CDR1 is SGHTA and CDR2 is FQGNSA. This CDR3 has 17 amino acids. The CDR3 region is CASSLVARGGRGNEPFF. For the CDR3, the DNA is TGTGCCAGCAGCTTAGTCGCGCGGGGGGGTAGAGGGAATGAGCCGTTCTTC. The full variable domain, in which reference TRBV7-2 and TRBJ2-1 provide the parts outside the CDR3, is GAGVSQSPSNKVTEKGKDVELRCDPISGHTALYWYRQSLGQGLEFLIYFQGNSAPDKSGLPSDRFSAERTGGSVSTLTIQRTQQEDSAVYLCASSLVARGGRGNEPFFGPGTRLTVL.

This clonotype occurred a few times. CDR3 in amino acids: CASSLGADSYEQYF. The CDR3 DNA reads TGTGCCAGCAGCTTGGGGGCAGATTCCTACGAGCAGTACTTC. The chain recombines TRBV7-2 with TRBJ2-7, with D perhaps TRBD1 (6 bases). CDR3 length: 14 residues. Trimming left V 3 bases short and J 1 base short, with 10 bases between. The V gene's germline CDR1 is SGHTA and CDR2 FQGNSA.

This clonotype was detected once. This chain uses TRBV11-1 with TRBJ2-1; D is possibly TRBD1 (6 bases). In germline, CDR1 is SGHAT, CDR2 FQDESV (reference sequence). The CDR3 is 17 amino acids. V was pared by 3 bases and J by 7 bases, with 22 bases between. In DNA form, the CDR3 reads TGTGCCAGCAGCTTTAGTGGGGGCACCCGGAGCCTAAATGAGCAGTTCTTC. It is translated as CASSFSGGTRSLNEQFF. The full variable domain, with the rest looked up from reference TRBV11-1 and TRBJ2-1, is EAEVAQSPRYKITEKSQAVAFWCDPISGHATLYWYRQILGQGPELLVQFQDESVVDDSQLPKDRFSAERLKGVDSTLKIQPAELGDSAMYLCASSFSGGTRSLNEQFFGPGTRLTVL.

The chain combines TRBV27 with TRBJ2-1; D gene unclear. Trimming shortened V by 1 base and J by 7 bases, and 8 bases separated the two germline ends. The CDR3 length is 13 residues. Germline V gene lookup returns CDR1 MNHEY and CDR2 SMNVEV (reference sequence). The chain's CDR3 is CASSLWPFNEQFF. The CDR3 nucleotides read TGTGCCAGCAGTTTATGGCCCTTTAATGAGCAGTTCTTC.

V usage is TRBV2 and J usage is TRBJ2-3, with 9 bases fitting TRBD1. The CDR3 contains 13 residues. CDR1 is SNHLY and CDR2 is FYNNEI in the germline V gene. Trimming took 7 bases from V and 4 from J; bases not matched to a gene: 3. The DNA of the CDR3 is TGTGCCAGCAATGGACAGGGGCCAGATACGCAGTATTTT. Translated, it gives CASNGQGPDTQYF.

This clonotype has more than one count but fewer than ten. This chain uses TRBV29-1 with TRBJ2-1; 7 positions agree with TRBD2. The CDR3 has 14 residues. Per germline, CDR1 SQVTM and CDR2 ANQGSEA. Trimming cost V 7 bases and J 5 bases; bases outside gene matches: 11. The CDR3 loop reads CSARRERSDNEQFF. The CDR3 DNA reads TGCAGCGCCCGGCGGGAGCGCTCAGACAATGAGCAGTTCTTC.

This chain connects TRBV12-3 or TRBV12-4 to TRBJ2-3, with 11 bases fitting TRBD2. V shed 6 bases and J 2 bases; nucleotides not matched to a gene: 10. CDR3 length: 17 residues. CDR3 sequence reads: CASRRTSGSSTTDTQYF. Here the CDR3 DNA reads TGTGCCAGCAGACGGACTAGCGGGTCCTCCACCACAGATACGCAGTATTTT.

This chain links TRBV29-1 with TRBJ2-1; no reliable D call. This CDR3 spans 15 amino acids. The germline V gene has CDR1 SQVTM and CDR2 ANQGSEA. V lost 6 bases and J lost 2, with 17 bases in between. For the CDR3, the DNA is TGCAGCGTGTTGAGTGGCGAAAGGGCCTACAATGAGCAGTTCTTC. Translating it yields CSVLSGERAYNEQFF.

This clonotype was seen only once. One end of the junction does not line up with germline, which may come from a read error. This chain joins TRBV6-5 and TRBJ1-5, with unresolved D. Per the germline V gene, CDR1 is MNHEY and CDR2 is SVGAGI. This CDR3 has 12 residues. The CDR3: CASSRRGQPRHF. The DNA for the CDR3 is TGTGCCAGCAGTCGTAGAGGGCAGCCCCGGCATTTT.

This clonotype was seen more than once but under ten times. The rearrangement uses TRBV20-1 and TRBJ1-2; D is possibly TRBD1 (5 bases). The CDR3 sequence is 12 residues long. V lost 6 bases, J lost 4 bases, and 12 bases lay in between. CDR1 DFQATT and CDR2 SNEGSKA come from the germline V gene (reference sequence). CDR3 DNA sequence: TGCAGTGCGGGCAGGGTAGGCTATGGCTACACCTTC. Translating it yields CSAGRVGYGYTF.

As for this clonotype: An end of the junction does not agree with germline; a read error may underlie this. CDR3 bases: TGTGCCAGCAGCCCTCGAAATAATTCACCCCTCCACTTT. Encoded protein: CASSPRNNSPLHF. The V gene is TRBV5-1, the J gene TRBJ1-6; D is uncertain. CDR1 is SGHRS, CDR2 YFSETQ, per germline. The CDR3 spans 13 residues.

About this clonotype: Just one base apart from a much larger clone, this may be a read error. The chain recombines TRBV29-1 with TRBJ2-3; no reliable D call. Looked up from germline, CDR1 is SQVTM and CDR2 is ANQGSEA. The CDR3 has 12 amino acids. Written as DNA, the CDR3 is TGCAGCGTTGGTTCCGAGTCAGATGCGCAGTATTTT. Translating gives CSVGSESDAQYF.

This chain connects TRBV29-1 to TRBJ2-3, with D possibly being TRBD2 (6 bases). Looked up from germline, CDR1 is SQVTM and CDR2 is ANQGSEA. Trimming shortened V by 3 bases and J by 0 bases, and 10 bases separated the two germline ends. The CDR3 runs 14 residues. The CDR3 region has the DNA TGCAGCGTTGACCGGCGGGGTAGCACAGATACGCAGTATTTT. The encoded protein is CSVDRRGSTDTQYF.

Only one count was recorded for this clonotype. This chain connects TRBV7-8 to TRBJ2-7, with D uncertain. This CDR3 region has 12 residues. The germline V and J ends were trimmed by 5 bases and 6 bases, with 11 bases remaining between them. Per germline, CDR1 SGHVS and CDR2 FQNEAQ. Here the CDR3 DNA reads TGTGCCAGCAGCCACCTTCGATTCGAGCAGTACTTC. This sequence encodes CASSHLRFEQYF.

This clonotype showed up just once. Mismatch with germline at one junction end may stem from a read error. The V gene is TRBV4-1, the J gene TRBJ2-7; TRBD2 matches 9 bases. The CDR3 runs 15 residues. Germline CDR1 and CDR2: MGHRA and YSYEKL. The CDR3 is CACSRGDSGGYEQYF. CDR3 bases: TGCGCCTGCAGCAGAGGGGATAGCGGGGGCTACGAGCAGTACTTC.